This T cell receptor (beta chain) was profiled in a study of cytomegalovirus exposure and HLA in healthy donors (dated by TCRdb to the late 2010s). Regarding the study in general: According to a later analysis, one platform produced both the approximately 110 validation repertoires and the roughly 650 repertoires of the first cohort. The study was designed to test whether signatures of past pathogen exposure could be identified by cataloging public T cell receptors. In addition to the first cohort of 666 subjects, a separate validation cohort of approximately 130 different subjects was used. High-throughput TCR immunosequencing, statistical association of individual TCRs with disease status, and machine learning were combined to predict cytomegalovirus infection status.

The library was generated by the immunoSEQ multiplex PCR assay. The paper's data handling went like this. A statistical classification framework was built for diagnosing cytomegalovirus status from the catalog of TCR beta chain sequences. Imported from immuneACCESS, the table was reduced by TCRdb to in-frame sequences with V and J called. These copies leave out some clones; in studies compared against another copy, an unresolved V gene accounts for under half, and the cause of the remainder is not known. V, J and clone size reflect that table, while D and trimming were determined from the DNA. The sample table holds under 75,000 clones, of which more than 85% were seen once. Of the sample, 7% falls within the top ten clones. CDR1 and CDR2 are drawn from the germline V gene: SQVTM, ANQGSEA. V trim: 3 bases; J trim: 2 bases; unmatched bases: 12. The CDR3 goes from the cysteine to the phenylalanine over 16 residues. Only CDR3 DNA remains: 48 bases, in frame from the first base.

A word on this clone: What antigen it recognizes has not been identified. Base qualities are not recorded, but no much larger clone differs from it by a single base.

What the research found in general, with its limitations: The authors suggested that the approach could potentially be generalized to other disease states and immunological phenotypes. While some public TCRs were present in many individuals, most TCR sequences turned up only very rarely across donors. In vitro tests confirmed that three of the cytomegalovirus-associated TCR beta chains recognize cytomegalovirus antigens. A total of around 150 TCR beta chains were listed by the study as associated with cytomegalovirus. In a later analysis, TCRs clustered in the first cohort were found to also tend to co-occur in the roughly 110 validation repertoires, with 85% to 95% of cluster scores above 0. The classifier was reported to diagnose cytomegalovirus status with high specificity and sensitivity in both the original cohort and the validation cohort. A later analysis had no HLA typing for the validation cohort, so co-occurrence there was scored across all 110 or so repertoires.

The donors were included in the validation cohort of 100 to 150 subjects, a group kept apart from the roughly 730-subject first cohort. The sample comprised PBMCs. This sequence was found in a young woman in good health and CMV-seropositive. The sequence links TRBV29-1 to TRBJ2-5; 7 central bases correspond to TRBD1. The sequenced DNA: TGCAGCGTTGATTGGCGAGGGGGCGCCCTTCAAGAGACCCAGTACTTC. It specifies CSVDWRGGALQETQYF.